This section outlines one T cell receptor (beta chain) sequence together with its context. The source of the sample is a study of blood T cell repertoires in COVID-19. TCRdb's table, derived via immunoSEQ multiplex PCR, lists solely in-frame clones and lacks some. The table shows 8,500 to 10,000 clones, with around 84% occurring only once. This CDR3 has 13 residues. V was trimmed by 0 bases and J by 5 bases, leaving 8 bases between them. Germline V gene sequence: CDR1 SGHRS, CDR2 YFSETQ. The clonotype originates from a human donor in a cohort sampled during active COVID-19. The rearrangement links TRBV5-1 to TRBJ1-1, with D uncertain. The specimen sequenced was peripheral blood. The CDR3 loop is CASSLDPLTEAFF. CDR3 DNA: TGCGCCAGCAGCTTGGATCCTCTAACTGAAGCTTTCTTT. The entire variable domain, with the rest obtained from reference TRBV5-1 and TRBJ1-1, is as follows: KAGVTQTPRYLIKTRGQQVTLSCSPISGHRSVSWYQQTPGQGLQFLFEYFSETQRNKGNFPGRFSGRQFSNSRSEMNVSTLELGDSALYLCASSLDPLTEAFFGQGTRLTVV.